The entry below describes one T cell receptor (beta chain). Its cognate antigen is unknown. The V gene lost 7 bases and the J gene lost 5 bases, with 17 bases spanning the gap. The CDR3 sequence is 15 residues long. The sample belongs to a study of T cells in Graves' hyperthyroidism and ophthalmopathy. The patients, who ranged from 18 to 65 in age, presented with newly diagnosed hyperthyroidism lasting under 2 months. Patients showing uncontrolled infection, other autoimmune disease, pregnancy or lactation were ineligible. The PBMCs had their origin in 10 ml of fresh peripheral blood. The investigators amplified TCR beta CDR3 regions from RNA transcripts. Primed by the HTBI set, a first-round RT-PCR was run on the TCR CDR3. From the multiplex PCR reads, TCRdb called clonotypes with MiXCR, one entry per CDR3 protein. The sample has 600,000 to 800,000 distinct CDR3 sequences; roughly a third are singletons.

Findings and limits, study-wide: Among clonotypes expanded in thyroid above 0.001, most were also found in blood.

V and J are TRBV12-3 or TRBV12-4 and TRBJ2-2; weak D call: TRBD2 (5 bases). This TCR derives from a middle-aged woman with Graves' hyperthyroidism. Sequenced input: blood. The DNA of the CDR3 is TGTGCCAGCATGGGCGAGCGCCGGGGTACCGGGGAGCTGTTTTTT. Protein product: CASMGERRGTGELFF.